This section outlines one T cell receptor beta chain sequence together with its context. Its antigen is as yet unknown. V lost 1 base, J lost 3 bases, and 3 bases lay in between. CDR3 length equals 12 residues. Germline loops: CDR1 SGHNT, CDR2 YYREEE (reference sequence). Donors were drawn from the approximately 120-subject validation cohort, separate from the approximately 640-subject first cohort. This entry comes from a study of cytomegalovirus exposure and HLA in healthy donors. Broader study findings: It was reportedly the case that the classifier diagnosed cytomegalovirus status with high specificity and sensitivity. Most TCR sequences showed up rarely, but some public TCRs showed up in many donors.

Clones were sequenced by immunoSEQ multiplex PCR, and TCRdb holds only the in-frame ones, with some missing. The sample gives fewer than 300,000 clones, roughly 90% of which show up once; about 0.85% is in the top ten. J is TRBJ2-3 and V is TRBV5-4; D not resolved. The source is a woman aged 18-29 years in good health and CMV-seronegative. The sequencing sample was made of PBMCs. The CDR3, as DNA: TGTGCCAGCAGCTTGTCTACAGATACGCAGTATTTT. Translated: CASSLSTDTQYF.